The rows below give T cell receptor beta chains drawn from one sample of a study of Ad26.COV2.S vaccination and SARS-CoV-2 variants. Sequencing was performed with immunoSEQ multiplex PCR; in TCRdb, only in-frame clones are kept and a portion is missing. The sample yields roughly 460,000 clones, 70% to 90% seen once. Here the sequenced sample was peripheral blood, taken in a trial of Ad26.COV2.S vaccine versus placebo. All receptors come from a person between 18 and 59 years old who received the Ad26.COV2.S COVID-19 vaccine or a placebo. Both conserved end residues are part of each CDR3. D genes are given only for firm matches. Expanded clones are given a class, and other clones once, few, many or no size at all.

D gene: -
J gene: TRBJ1-1
V gene: TRBV19
clone size: once
CDR3 protein: CASSSAGENTEAFF
CDR3 DNA: TGTGCCAGTAGTTCGGCAGGGGAGAACACTGAAGCTTTCTTT

D gene: -
J gene: TRBJ2-7
V gene: TRBV11-2
clone size: -
CDR3 protein: CASSFSDRIYEQYF
CDR3 DNA: TGTGCCAGCAGCTTTTCTGACCGTATCTACGAGCAGTACTTC

D gene: TRBD2
J gene: TRBJ2-5
V gene: TRBV30
clone size: -
CDR3 protein: CAWGTGLAGGETQYF
CDR3 DNA: TGTGCCTGGGGGACGGGACTAGCGGGAGGAGAGACCCAGTACTTC

D gene: -
J gene: TRBJ2-2
V gene: TRBV11-3
clone size: -
CDR3 protein: CASSLESGELFF
CDR3 DNA: TGTGCCAGCAGCTTAGAATCCGGGGAGCTGTTTTTT

D gene: TRBD1
J gene: TRBJ1-2
V gene: TRBV24-1
clone size: -
CDR3 protein: CATSTAGQGKGGYTF
CDR3 DNA: TGTGCCACCAGTACCGCAGGACAGGGGAAGGGAGGCTACACCTTC

D gene: TRBD1
J gene: TRBJ1-4
V gene: TRBV6-2/TRBV6-3
clone size: -
CDR3 protein: CASSQVGTVSEKLFF
CDR3 DNA: TGTGCCAGCAGCCAGGTCGGGACAGTGAGTGAAAAACTGTTTTTT

D gene: -
J gene: TRBJ2-3
V gene: TRBV15
clone size: -
CDR3 protein: CATSRAPRGVFTDTQYF
CDR3 DNA: TGTGCCACCAGCAGAGCCCCCCGCGGGGTTTTCACAGATACGCAGTATTTT

D gene: TRBD1
J gene: TRBJ2-7
V gene: TRBV6-1
clone size: -
CDR3 protein: CASSEPGDRRFEQYF
CDR3 DNA: TGTGCCAGCAGTGAACCGGGGGACAGGAGATTCGAGCAGTACTTC

D gene: -
J gene: TRBJ1-2
V gene: TRBV7-9
clone size: many
CDR3 protein: CASSLEVGAVGYGYTF
CDR3 DNA: TGTGCCAGCAGCTTAGAAGTGGGGGCTGTAGGGTATGGCTACACCTTC

D gene: TRBD1
J gene: TRBJ1-2
V gene: TRBV5-5
clone size: once
CDR3 protein: CASSPRDRGANGYTF
CDR3 DNA: TGTGCCAGCAGCCCCAGGGACAGGGGGGCTAATGGCTACACCTTC

D gene: -
J gene: TRBJ2-5
V gene: TRBV7-2
clone size: -
CDR3 protein: CASSGTDAGTQYF
CDR3 DNA: TGTGCCAGCAGCGGAACCGACGCGGGGACCCAGTACTTC

D gene: -
J gene: TRBJ2-4
V gene: TRBV5-8
clone size: -
CDR3 protein: CASSVGQIAKNIQYF
CDR3 DNA: TGTGCCAGCAGCGTAGGCCAGATAGCCAAAAACATTCAGTACTTC

D gene: -
J gene: TRBJ2-3
V gene: TRBV29-1
clone size: -
CDR3 protein: CSVAPPGTDTQYF
CDR3 DNA: TGCAGCGTGGCCCCTCCGGGCACAGATACGCAGTATTTT

D gene: -
J gene: TRBJ2-7
V gene: TRBV2
clone size: -
CDR3 protein: CASSVTENSYEQYF
CDR3 DNA: TGTGCCAGCAGTGTCACGGAGAACTCCTACGAGCAGTACTTC

D gene: -
J gene: TRBJ1-4
V gene: TRBV2
clone size: -
CDR3 protein: CASSGGGGNEKLFF
CDR3 DNA: TGTGCCAGCAGTGGAGGTGGGGGTAATGAAAAACTGTTTTTT

D gene: -
J gene: TRBJ2-6
V gene: TRBV27
clone size: -
CDR3 protein: CASRGRLGTGANVLTF
CDR3 DNA: TGTGCCAGCAGGGGGAGGTTAGGGACTGGGGCCAACGTCCTGACTTTC

D gene: -
J gene: TRBJ2-5
V gene: TRBV9
clone size: -
CDR3 protein: CASSPSGSQETQYF
CDR3 DNA: TGTGCCAGCAGCCCCTCGGGGAGCCAAGAGACCCAGTACTTC

D gene: -
J gene: TRBJ2-3
V gene: TRBV7-3
clone size: -
CDR3 protein: CASRESMGDTQYF
CDR3 DNA: TGTGCCAGCAGAGAGAGCATGGGAGATACGCAGTATTTT

D gene: TRBD1
J gene: TRBJ1-2
V gene: TRBV7-9
clone size: once
CDR3 protein: CASSLTQGQSDYTF
CDR3 DNA: TGTGCCAGCAGCTTGACACAGGGACAGTCTGACTACACCTTC

D gene: -
J gene: TRBJ2-7
V gene: TRBV2
clone size: -
CDR3 protein: CASSVARAREQYF
CDR3 DNA: TGTGCCAGCAGTGTCGCGCGTGCGAGAGAGCAGTACTTC